Sequencing of this T cell receptor beta chain was carried out in a study of vaccination and CD4 T cells after COVID-19. Cultured CD4+ T-cell DNA underwent Oncomine TCR Beta short-read sequencing. TCRdb passed the PCR reads through MiXCR, listing each CDR3 protein once. The sample carries about 9,000 distinct CDR3 sequences, under 30% recorded once. This clonotype was detected only a few times. The antigen remains unidentified. Treatment of the sample: roughly 11-day PBMC culture with coronavirus spike peptide pools or control peptides (ViraFEST assay). The sequencing input was cultured CD4+ T cells from blood. The clonotype was recovered from a human donor with COVID-19.

CDR3 coding DNA: TGTGCCAGCAAAGACAGGGGGCCTGGAAACACCATATATTTT. It encodes CASKDRGPGNTIYF. V gene TRBV12-3 or TRBV12-4 combines with J gene TRBJ1-3; TRBD1 aligns across 10 bases. The CDR3 has 14 amino acids. J was trimmed by 2 bases and V by 7 bases; bases with no gene match: 2.